Given below is one TCR beta chain in context. This CDR3 has 18 amino acids. The V end lost 1 base, the J end lost 5 bases, and 19 bases lay between the germline ends. In germline, CDR1 is SGHKS, CDR2 YYEKEE (reference sequence). The sample comes from a study of blood T cell repertoires in COVID-19. Clones were read by immunoSEQ multiplex PCR, and TCRdb kept only the in-frame ones, dropping some. The sample lists some 97,000 clones; 80% to 90% were seen once. The sample taken for sequencing was peripheral blood. The chain carries TRBV5-5 and TRBJ1-6, with a possible D match to TRBD1 (6 bases). This receptor was taken from a human donor in a cohort sampled during active COVID-19. Written as DNA, the CDR3 is TGTGCCAGCAGCTTGACCCCGGGAGGGGGAGCTAATAATTCACCCCTCCACTTT. Encoded protein: CASSLTPGGGANNSPLHF.